One sample yielded the 20 T cell receptor beta chains listed below, sequenced in a study of beta chain features in type 1 diabetes. The isolated RNA, all of it, was reverse transcribed, so expressed TCRB transcripts were what got sequenced. Measured with immunoSEQ multiplex PCR; TCRdb has only the in-frame clones, and not every one. The table includes roughly 300,000 clones, around 15% detected once. Sequenced material: central memory CD4+ T cells from blood. The receptors were sampled from a man aged 25 to 40 in good health.

The chain uses TRBV11-2 and TRBJ2-6, with 7 bases aligning to TRBD1. The CDR3 loop spans 16 amino acids. Germline loops: CDR1 SGHAT, CDR2 FQNNGV. V lost 1 base to trimming and J lost 3 bases; unmatched junction nucleotides: 3. For the CDR3, the DNA is TGTGCCAGCAGCTTAGCGACAGGGCTTGGGGCCAACGTCCTGACTTTC. It encodes CASSLATGLGANVLTF.

The table lists this clone with a few counts. The V gene is TRBV5-6, the J gene TRBJ2-7, with TRBD1 identical over 7 bases. J lost 3 bases, V lost 3 bases, and 0 bases had no gene match. The germline V gene has CDR1 SGHDT and CDR2 YYEEEE. This CDR3 contains 12 residues. The CDR3 region has the DNA TGTGCCAGCAGCTGGGACAGCTACGAGCAGTACTTC. It is translated as CASSWDSYEQYF. Supplemented by reference TRBV5-6 and TRBJ2-7, the full variable domain reads DAGVTQSPTHLIKTRGQQVTLRCSPKSGHDTVSWYQQALGQGPQFIFQYYEEEERQRGNFPDRFSGHQFPNYSSELNVNALLLGDSALYLCASSWDSYEQYFGPGTRLTVT.

This chain joins TRBV5-4 and TRBJ1-2, with TRBD1 as a possible D gene (5 bases). Trimming removed 3 bases at V and 5 bases at J, with 14 bases between. This CDR3 contains 14 residues. Germline loops: CDR1 SGHNT, CDR2 YYREEE (reference sequence). The chain's CDR3 is CASSSSGTYYGYTF. For the CDR3, the DNA is TGTGCCAGCAGCTCCTCCGGGACGTATTATGGCTACACCTTC.

In this sample, this clone turned up a few times. The chain is built from TRBV7-2 and TRBJ2-1; 10 bases line up with TRBD2. Trimming removed 7 bases from V and 3 bases from J; junction bases left unmatched: 6. The CDR3 consists of 15 residues. Germline lookup yields CDR1 SGHTA and CDR2 FQGNSA. CDR3 loop: CASTQRGGRYNEQFF. DNA for the CDR3: TGTGCCAGCACCCAGCGGGGGGGACGCTACAATGAGCAGTTCTTC.

This clone showed up just a few times. CDR3 DNA sequence: TGTGCCAGCAGCCCCCCCACCAGGACCTGGAACACTGAAGCTTTCTTT. This sequence encodes CASSPPTRTWNTEAFF. The V gene is TRBV7-2, the J gene TRBJ1-1, with D unresolved. Germline CDR1 SGHTA, CDR2 FQGNSA. Trimming shortened V by 5 bases and J by 1 base, and 17 bases separated the two germline ends. The CDR3 has 16 residues.

As regards this clone: The sample holds other DNA sequences that translate to the same CDR3. The gene calls are TRBV7-2 and TRBJ1-1; 10 bases are shared with TRBD1. Germline V gives CDR1 SGHTA, CDR2 FQGNSA. The CDR3 is 16 residues long. V shed 1 base and J 1 base; nucleotides not matched to a gene: 3. CDR3 in amino acids: CASSLVTGGRNTEAFF. The CDR3 nucleotides are TGTGCCAGCAGCTTAGTGACAGGGGGCCGGAACACTGAAGCTTTCTTT.

About this clone itself: With a much larger clone just one base away, this may be a read error. V is TRBV16 and J is TRBJ1-4; 7 nucleotides match TRBD1. The germline V gene has CDR1 KGHSY and CDR2 FQNENV. J was trimmed by 8 bases and V by 4 bases; bases with no gene match: 7. The CDR3 is 14 amino acids. The CDR3 bases are TGTGCCAGCAGCCCACAGGGGTTTCAAGAAAAACTGTTTTTT. Residues: CASSPQGFQEKLFF.

The V gene is TRBV11-3, the J gene TRBJ2-7, with 7 bases aligning to TRBD2. Trimming took 6 bases from V and 6 from J; bases not matched to a gene: 5. Germline values: CDR1 SGHNT, CDR2 YENEEA. This CDR3 contains 12 residues. The CDR3: CASSREVSEQYF. CDR3 in DNA: TGTGCCAGCAGTCGGGAGGTCTCCGAGCAGTACTTC.

CDR3 in DNA: TGTGCCAGCTCACCCGACAGGGTCTATGGCTACACCTTC. Amino acid sequence: CASSPDRVYGYTF. The V call is TRBV27, the J call TRBJ1-2; TRBD1 agrees at 7 bases. Germline V lookup: CDR1 MNHEY, CDR2 SMNVEV (reference sequence). CDR3 length: 13 amino acids. After removal of 8 bases from V and 4 bases from J, the junction contained 7 bases not matched to a gene.

This clone was picked up many times. The rearrangement joins TRBV11-2 to TRBJ2-5; D is unresolved. Trimming removed 5 bases at V and 4 bases at J, with 14 bases between. Germline V gives CDR1 SGHAT, CDR2 FQNNGV. The CDR3 is 14 residues long. The CDR3: CASSPLKSPETQYF. CDR3 bases: TGTGCCAGCAGCCCCCTAAAGTCCCCAGAGACCCAGTACTTC.

There are many counts of this clone. This sequence joins TRBV25-1 and TRBJ2-6, with D possibly TRBD1 on 5 matching bases. The CDR3 loop spans 15 amino acids. The germline CDR1 and CDR2 sequences are MGHDK and SYGVNS. The V gene lost 5 bases and the J gene lost 4 bases, with 12 bases spanning the gap. CDR3 nucleotide sequence: TGTGCCAGCAGTTCCCCAGGGTCCGGGGCCAACGTCCTGACTTTC. Amino acid sequence: CASSSPGSGANVLTF.

The rearrangement links TRBV9 to TRBJ1-3; D remains unclear. Trimming took off 1 base at V and 3 bases at J, with 5 bases between the two ends. Germline V gene data show CDR1 as SGDLS and CDR2 as YYNGEE. The CDR3 extends over 13 amino acids. The CDR3 sequence: CASSVTNGNTIYF. CDR3 sequence (DNA): TGTGCCAGCAGCGTAACCAATGGAAACACCATATATTTT.

The V gene is TRBV7-9, the J gene TRBJ2-2; unclear D gene. The CDR3 runs to 14 residues. The germline V gene has CDR1 SEHNR and CDR2 FQNEAQ (reference sequence). The V end lost 3 bases, the J end lost 4 bases, and 9 bases lay between the germline ends. As DNA, the CDR3 is TGTGCCAGCAGCTTGGAACAGTCCACCGGGGAGCTGTTTTTT. It codes for CASSLEQSTGELFF.

The chain employs TRBV11-3 and TRBJ1-3; no reliable D call. This CDR3 is built from 13 residues. Germline V gives CDR1 SGHNT, CDR2 YENEEA. V was clipped by 4 bases and J by 4 bases, with 8 bases between them. The CDR3 loop is CASSSTTGNTIYF. CDR3 DNA: TGTGCCAGCAGCTCCACAACAGGAAACACCATATATTTT.

This clone was seen a few times. V is TRBV7-2 and J is TRBJ2-7; D is ambiguous. V lost 5 bases to trimming and J lost 4 bases, with 12 bases between them. CDR1 and CDR2 (germline): SGHTA, FQGNSA. This CDR3 contains 13 residues. The CDR3 nucleotides are TGTGCCAGCAGCGTCGGAAGGGAATACGAGCAGTACTTC. Translation gives CASSVGREYEQYF.

The CDR3 DNA follows: TGTGCCAGCAGTTCCAAGGGACAGACATACAATGAGCAGTTCTTC. Its translation is CASSSKGQTYNEQFF. This chain joins TRBV6-5 and TRBJ2-1; 7 bases align to TRBD1. The length of the CDR3 is 15 residues. Germline CDR1 is MNHEY and CDR2 is SVGAGI. V shed 4 bases, J shed 4 bases, and the junction held 7 bases outside the gene matches.

This clone appeared a few times. The chain joins TRBV5-5 to TRBJ2-1, with 8 bases lining up with TRBD1. After removal of 4 bases from V and 5 bases from J, the junction contained 8 bases not matched to a gene. The CDR3 consists of 15 residues. Per the germline V gene, CDR1 is SGHKS and CDR2 is YYEKEE (reference sequence). The CDR3 sequence is CASSPQGASHNEQFF. CDR3 sequence (DNA): TGTGCCAGCAGCCCCCAGGGGGCCAGTCACAATGAGCAGTTCTTC.

This chain connects TRBV27 to TRBJ2-4; possible D gene TRBD2, 5 bases. The CDR3 sequence is 19 residues long. V gave up 2 bases and J gave up 0 bases, with 20 bases separating them. The germline V gene encodes CDR1 MNHEY and CDR2 SMNVEV (reference sequence). The CDR3 DNA sequence: TGTGCCAGCAGTTTACTCAGCGGTTTGGGCCGTGAAGCCAAAAACATTCAGTACTTC. Translating it yields CASSLLSGLGREAKNIQYF.

The chain uses TRBV7-7 and TRBJ2-7; no firm D call. The germline V gene encodes CDR1 SSHAT and CDR2 FNYEAQ (reference sequence). CDR3 length: 15 residues. Written as DNA, the CDR3 is TGTGCTAGCAGCTTAAGTACCGACATCCCATACGAGCAGTACGTC. Protein product: CASSLSTDIPYEQYV.

The chain is built from TRBV7-2 and TRBJ1-5; D call uncertain. V lost 1 base to trimming and J lost 1 base, with 11 bases between them. The V gene's germline CDR1 is SGHTA and CDR2 FQGNSA. This CDR3 comprises 16 residues. Here the CDR3 reads CASSLGAGRSNQPQHF. CDR3 nucleotides: TGTGCCAGCAGCTTAGGTGCGGGAAGGAGCAATCAGCCCCAGCATTTT.